This is a list of T cell receptor beta chains from one sample in a study of blood T cell repertoires in COVID-19. TCRdb's table, derived via immunoSEQ multiplex PCR, lists solely in-frame clones and lacks some. The sample has fewer than 300,000 clones, around nine tenths seen once; the top ten hold around 0.99%. The specimen was peripheral blood. These receptors all stem from a woman aged 40 to 55 who had recovered from COVID-19. Both conserved end residues are part of each CDR3. D genes are given only for firm matches. Clone size, where shown, is once, few, many, or a class for clones that have expanded.

J gene: TRBJ2-7; V gene: TRBV2; clone size: once; CDR3 length: 14; D gene: TRBD2; CDR3 protein: CASRTSGLPYEQYF; CDR3 DNA: TGTGCCAGCAGGACTAGCGGGCTTCCCTACGAGCAGTACTTC
J gene: TRBJ2-5; V gene: TRBV11-3; clone size: -; CDR3 length: 14; D gene: TRBD2; CDR3 protein: CASSLDPSGGTQYF; CDR3 DNA: TGTGCCAGCAGCTTAGACCCTAGCGGGGGGACCCAGTACTTC
J gene: TRBJ1-2; V gene: TRBV27; clone size: -; CDR3 length: 12; D gene: TRBD1; CDR3 protein: CASKQGMDGYTF; CDR3 DNA: TGTGCCAGCAAACAGGGGATGGATGGCTACACCTTC
J gene: TRBJ2-5; V gene: TRBV5-1; clone size: -; CDR3 length: 14; D gene: TRBD2; CDR3 protein: CASSLGGGSETQYF; CDR3 DNA: TGCGCCAGCAGCTTGGGGGGAGGGTCAGAGACCCAGTACTTC
J gene: TRBJ1-4; V gene: TRBV5-1; clone size: -; CDR3 length: 15; D gene: -; CDR3 protein: CASSSDSPTNEKLFF; CDR3 DNA: TGCGCCAGCAGCTCCGACAGCCCAACTAATGAAAAACTGTTTTTT
J gene: TRBJ2-1; V gene: TRBV7-9; clone size: -; CDR3 length: 17; D gene: -; CDR3 protein: CASSDPGAPSSYNEQFF; CDR3 DNA: TGTGCCAGCAGCGACCCCGGAGCGCCTAGCTCCTACAATGAGCAGTTCTTC
J gene: TRBJ1-2; V gene: TRBV21-1; clone size: once; CDR3 length: 17; D gene: -; CDR3 protein: CASSKGAPDRRGDGYTF; CDR3 DNA: TGTGCCAGCAGCAAAGGGGCCCCGGACAGGAGAGGCGATGGCTACACCTTC
J gene: TRBJ1-4; V gene: TRBV5-1; clone size: -; CDR3 length: 15; D gene: -; CDR3 protein: CASSLEGWPNEKLFF; CDR3 DNA: TGCGCCAGCAGCTTGGAGGGGTGGCCTAATGAAAAACTGTTTTTT
J gene: TRBJ1-5; V gene: TRBV30; clone size: -; CDR3 length: 14; D gene: -; CDR3 protein: CAWSFGQGNQPQHF; CDR3 DNA: TGTGCCTGGAGTTTTGGCCAGGGCAATCAGCCCCAGCATTTT
J gene: TRBJ2-3; V gene: TRBV5-6; clone size: -; CDR3 length: 13; D gene: -; CDR3 protein: CASSLGVHDTQYF; CDR3 DNA: TGTGCCAGCAGCTTGGGCGTCCACGATACGCAGTATTTT
J gene: TRBJ2-6; V gene: TRBV11-2; clone size: -; CDR3 length: 13; D gene: -; CDR3 protein: CASSPGGANVLTF; CDR3 DNA: TGTGCCAGCAGCCCCGGTGGGGCCAACGTCCTGACTTTC
J gene: TRBJ1-2; V gene: TRBV6-5; clone size: once; CDR3 length: 15; D gene: TRBD1; CDR3 protein: CASSDSTGGLYGYTF; CDR3 DNA: TGTGCCAGCAGTGACTCGACAGGGGGCTTGTATGGCTACACCTTC
J gene: TRBJ1-2; V gene: TRBV11-2; clone size: -; CDR3 length: 16; D gene: TRBD1; CDR3 protein: CASSRRDRALNYGYTF; CDR3 DNA: TGTGCCAGCAGCCGCCGGGACAGGGCTCTAAACTATGGCTACACCTTC
J gene: TRBJ1-2; V gene: TRBV20-1; clone size: -; CDR3 length: 11; D gene: -; CDR3 protein: CSAGGQGGYTF; CDR3 DNA: TGCAGTGCGGGAGGGCAAGGGGGCTACACCTTC
J gene: TRBJ2-2; V gene: TRBV10-3; clone size: many; CDR3 length: 16; D gene: TRBD2; CDR3 protein: CAIRGLAGGNTGELFF; CDR3 DNA: TGTGCCATCAGGGGACTAGCGGGAGGGAACACCGGGGAGCTGTTTTTT
J gene: TRBJ1-2; V gene: TRBV4-1; clone size: -; CDR3 length: 15; D gene: TRBD1; CDR3 protein: CASSPSDRGRGGYTF; CDR3 DNA: TGCGCCAGCAGCCCTAGCGACAGGGGGCGGGGAGGCTACACCTTC
J gene: TRBJ2-1; V gene: TRBV4-3; clone size: -; CDR3 length: 15; D gene: -; CDR3 protein: CASSQVSSGYNEQFF; CDR3 DNA: TGCGCCAGCAGCCAAGTGTCCTCCGGGTACAATGAGCAGTTCTTC
J gene: TRBJ2-4; V gene: TRBV27; clone size: -; CDR3 length: 13; D gene: TRBD2; CDR3 protein: CASSPHLAAIQYF; CDR3 DNA: TGTGCCAGCAGCCCCCACCTAGCGGCCATTCAGTACTTC
J gene: TRBJ2-2; V gene: TRBV11-2; clone size: -; CDR3 length: 17; D gene: TRBD2; CDR3 protein: CASSRNGLAVNTGELFF; CDR3 DNA: TGTGCCAGCAGCCGAAACGGACTAGCGGTGAACACCGGGGAGCTGTTTTTT
J gene: TRBJ1-2; V gene: TRBV6-1; clone size: -; CDR3 length: 14; D gene: -; CDR3 protein: CASSESGENYGYTF; CDR3 DNA: TGTGCCAGCAGTGAAAGTGGGGAGAACTATGGCTACACCTTC
J gene: TRBJ1-1; V gene: TRBV6-2/TRBV6-3; clone size: -; CDR3 length: 14; D gene: -; CDR3 protein: CASSYGPLGTEAFF; CDR3 DNA: TGTGCCAGCAGTTATGGCCCCCTCGGGACTGAAGCTTTCTTT
J gene: TRBJ1-2; V gene: TRBV12-3/TRBV12-4; clone size: -; CDR3 length: 12; D gene: -; CDR3 protein: CASSRGPESYTF; CDR3 DNA: TGTGCCAGCAGTAGGGGCCCCGAAAGCTACACCTTC